The entry below describes one T cell receptor beta chain. Its antigen is currently unknown. This sample is drawn from a study of T cell repertoires in cytomegalovirus infection. MiXCR, run by TCRdb on the reads, gives a single entry per CDR3 protein. The data show about 830,000 distinct CDR3 sequences, 30% to 35% seen once. V lost 6 bases, J lost 5 bases, and 13 bases lay in between. The CDR3 contains 13 residues. Source: cultured CD8+ T cells from PBMCs, taken from culture after CMV antigen stimulation. This clonotype was obtained from a human donor in good health (CMV status not recorded). Some clones in this sample may be carry-over from other donors' samples. The V gene is TRBV12-3 or TRBV12-4, the J gene TRBJ1-1, with a weak D call TRBD1 (6 bases). CDR3 loop: CASRTNRVTEAFF. DNA for the CDR3: TGTGCCAGCAGGACCAACAGGGTAACTGAAGCTTTCTTT.